This T cell receptor beta chain was found in a study of cytomegalovirus exposure and HLA in healthy donors. The CDR3 totals 16 residues. V lost 1 base and J 1 base, leaving 14 bases between the germline ends. Germline CDR1 SGHNT, CDR2 YYREEE (reference sequence). The PCR was carried out with 60 Vbeta primers and 13 Jbeta primers. Profiling relied on immunoSEQ multiplex PCR, and the TCRdb table lists in-frame clones only, not all of them. The sample has about 200,000 clones; roughly four fifths are singletons. Study-level findings and limits: A later analysis reportedly found that, within productive TCRs, an Asian-associated ancestry cluster had fewer N-insertions than the mean observed across the roughly 630 donors. The investigators catalogued some 160 TCR beta chains as cytomegalovirus-associated. Reportedly, HLA-A and HLA-B alleles of most subjects were accurately predicted from TCR beta.

With regard to this clone: Antigen specificity is unknown.

The TCR comes from a woman aged 35 to 49 in good health and CMV-seronegative. Sequenced: PBMCs. The chain couples TRBV5-4 to TRBJ1-2; D is unclear. CDR3 protein: CASSLPTGMLNYGYTF. The CDR3 DNA is TGTGCCAGCAGCTTGCCGACCGGGATGCTTAACTATGGCTACACCTTC. Drawing the rest from reference TRBV5-4 and TRBJ1-2, the complete variable domain is ETGVTQSPTHLIKTRGQQVTLRCSSQSGHNTVSWYQQALGQGPQFIFQYYREEENGRGNFPPRFSGLQFPNYSSELNVNALELDDSALYLCASSLPTGMLNYGYTFGSGTRLTVV.